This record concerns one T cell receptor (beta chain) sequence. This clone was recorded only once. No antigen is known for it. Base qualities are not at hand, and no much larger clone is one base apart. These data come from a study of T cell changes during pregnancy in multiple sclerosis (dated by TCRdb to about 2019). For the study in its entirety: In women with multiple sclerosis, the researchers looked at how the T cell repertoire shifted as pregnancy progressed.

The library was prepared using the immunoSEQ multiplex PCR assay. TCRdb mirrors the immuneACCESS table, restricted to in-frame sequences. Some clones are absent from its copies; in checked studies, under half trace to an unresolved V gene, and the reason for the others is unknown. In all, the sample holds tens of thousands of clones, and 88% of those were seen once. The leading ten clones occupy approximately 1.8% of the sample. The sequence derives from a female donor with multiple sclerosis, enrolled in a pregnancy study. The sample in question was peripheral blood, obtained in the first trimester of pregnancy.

Here the CDR3 is given as CASSTLGLAGGLNNEQFF. DNA sequence: TGTGCCAGTAGTACTCTGGGACTAGCGGGAGGTTTAAACAATGAGCAGTTCTTC. The V gene is TRBV19 and the J gene is TRBJ2-1; TRBD2 aligns with 15 central bases. The CDR3 runs 18 amino acids, cysteine and phenylalanine included. The DNA shown is the 54-base CDR3, in frame from base 1. Via the germline V gene (reference sequence), CDR1 is LNHDA and CDR2 SQIVND. V and J are trimmed by 4 bases and 5 bases, and the gene matches miss 9 bases of the junction.